The present T cell receptor beta chain was sequenced within a study of T-cell memory formation after mild COVID-19. General study points: For second-wave clones that peaked at day 37, SARS-CoV-2 specificity went unverified. There were some responding clones in pre-infection memory, which suggested that cross-reactive memory had joined. Contracting CD4+ clones were located mainly in CM and EM, and CD8+ clones in EMRA.

The authors produced TCR alpha and TCR beta cDNA libraries with sample barcodes and UMIs by 5'RACE using constant-segment primers. TCRdb itself ran the 5' RACE reads through MiXCR, one entry per CDR3 protein. This table has roughly 110,000 distinct CDR3 sequences, over 10% appearing once. In this sample, this clonotype turned up a few times. Its antigen remains unknown. The ends were cut back, 5 bases at V and 4 bases at J, with 10 bases in the middle. Germline loops: CDR1 SEHNR, CDR2 FQNEAQ (reference sequence). The CDR3 loop spans 13 amino acids. The sequencing input was PBMCs or a T cell subset sorted from them (not recorded which). This receptor was identified in an adult woman who had mild COVID-19 (a few samples of this study predate the infection). Cell type and time point are not known. V and J are TRBV7-9 and TRBJ2-3, with unresolved D. CDR3 sequence: CASSVLLADTQYF. CDR3 nucleotide sequence: TGTGCCAGCAGCGTACTACTTGCAGATACGCAGTATTTT.